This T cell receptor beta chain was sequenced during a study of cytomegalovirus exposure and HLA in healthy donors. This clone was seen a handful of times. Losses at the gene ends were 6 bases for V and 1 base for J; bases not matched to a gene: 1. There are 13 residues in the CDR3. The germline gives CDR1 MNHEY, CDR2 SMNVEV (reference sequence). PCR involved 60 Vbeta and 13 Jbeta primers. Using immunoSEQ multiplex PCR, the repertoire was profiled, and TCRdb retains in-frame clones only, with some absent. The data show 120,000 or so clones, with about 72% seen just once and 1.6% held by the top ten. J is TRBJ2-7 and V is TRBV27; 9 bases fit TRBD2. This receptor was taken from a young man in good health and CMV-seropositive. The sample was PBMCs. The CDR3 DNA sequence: TGTGCCAGCAGGACTAGCGGATCCTACGAGCAGTACTTC. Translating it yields CASRTSGSYEQYF.